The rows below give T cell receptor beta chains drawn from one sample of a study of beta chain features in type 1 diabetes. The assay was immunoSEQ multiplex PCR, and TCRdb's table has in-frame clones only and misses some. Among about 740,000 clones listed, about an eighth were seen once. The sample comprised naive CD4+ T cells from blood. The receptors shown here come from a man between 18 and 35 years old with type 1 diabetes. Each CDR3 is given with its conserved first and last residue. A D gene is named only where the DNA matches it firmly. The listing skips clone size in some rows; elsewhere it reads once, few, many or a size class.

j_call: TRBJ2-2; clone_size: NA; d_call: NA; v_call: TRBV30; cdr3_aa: CAWSGSSWAGELFF; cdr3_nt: TGTGCCTGGAGTGGTAGTAGTTGGGCCGGGGAGCTGTTTTTT
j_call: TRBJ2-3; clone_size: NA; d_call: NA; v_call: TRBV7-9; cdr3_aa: CASSLAGDPTQYF; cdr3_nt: TGTGCCAGCAGCTTAGCGGGGGATCCTACGCAGTATTTT
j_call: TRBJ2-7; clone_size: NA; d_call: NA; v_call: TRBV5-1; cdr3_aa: CASSLGSGPEQYF; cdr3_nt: TGCGCCAGCAGCTTGGGCAGTGGTCCCGAGCAGTACTTC
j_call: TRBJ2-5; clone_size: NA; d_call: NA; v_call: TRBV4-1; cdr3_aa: CASSQDGAGGIAETQYF; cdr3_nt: TGCGCCAGCAGCCAAGATGGGGCAGGGGGGATCGCTGAGACCCAGTACTTC
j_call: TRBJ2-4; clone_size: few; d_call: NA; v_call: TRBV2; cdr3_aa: CASRGLAKNIQYF; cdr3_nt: TGTGCCAGCCGGGGTCTAGCCAAAAACATTCAGTACTTC
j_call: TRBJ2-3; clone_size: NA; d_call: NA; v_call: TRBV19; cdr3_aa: CAAKGQGDTQYF; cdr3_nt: TGTGCAGCGAAGGGGCAAGGAGATACGCAGTATTTT
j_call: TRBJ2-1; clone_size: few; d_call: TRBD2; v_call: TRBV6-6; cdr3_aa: CASSYGRGAYNEQFF; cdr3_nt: TGTGCCAGCAGTTACGGGCGGGGGGCTTACAATGAGCAGTTCTTC
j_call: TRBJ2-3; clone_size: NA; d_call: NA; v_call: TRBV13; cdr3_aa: CASSPPATVPMWYF; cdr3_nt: TGTGCCAGCAGCCCCCCTGCCACAGTTCCGATGTGGTATTTT
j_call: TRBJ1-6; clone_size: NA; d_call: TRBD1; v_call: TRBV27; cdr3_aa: CASSLRPGDRTYNSPLHF; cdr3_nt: TGTGCCAGCAGTCTCCGCCCAGGGGACAGGACCTATAATTCACCCCTCCACTTT
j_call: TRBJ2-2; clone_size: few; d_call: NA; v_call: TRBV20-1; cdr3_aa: CSARYTGELFF; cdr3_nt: TGCAGTGCTAGGTACACCGGGGAGCTGTTTTTT
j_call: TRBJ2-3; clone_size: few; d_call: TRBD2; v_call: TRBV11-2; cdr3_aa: CASSSTSGADTQYF; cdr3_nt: TGTGCCAGCAGCTCGACTAGCGGGGCCGATACGCAGTATTTT
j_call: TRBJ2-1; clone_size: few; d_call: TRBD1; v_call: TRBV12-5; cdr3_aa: CASGRTGSEFF; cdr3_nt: TGTGCTAGTGGTCGGACAGGTTCGGAGTTCTTC
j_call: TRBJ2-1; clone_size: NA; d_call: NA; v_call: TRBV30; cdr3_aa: CAWSSGLGGVVRGLYNEQFF; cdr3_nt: TGTGCCTGGAGTTCAGGATTAGGAGGGGTCGTGAGGGGACTTTACAATGAGCAGTTCTTC
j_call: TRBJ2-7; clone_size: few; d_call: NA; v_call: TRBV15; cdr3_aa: CATSRDRALRGQYF; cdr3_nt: TGTGCCACCAGCAGAGACCGGGCCCTAAGGGGGCAGTACTTC
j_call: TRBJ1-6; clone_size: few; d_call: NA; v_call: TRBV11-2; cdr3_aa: CASSPNHRAGNSPLHF; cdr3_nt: TGTGCCAGCAGCCCGAACCACAGGGCGGGGAATTCACCCCTCCACTTT
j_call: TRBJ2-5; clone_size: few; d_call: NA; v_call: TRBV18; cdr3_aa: CASSRDEETQYF; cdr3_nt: TGTGCCAGCTCAAGGGACGAAGAGACCCAGTACTTC
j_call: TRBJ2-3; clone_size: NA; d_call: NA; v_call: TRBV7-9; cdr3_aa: CASPDHHQDTQYF; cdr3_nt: TGTGCCAGCCCCGATCATCATCAAGATACGCAGTATTTT
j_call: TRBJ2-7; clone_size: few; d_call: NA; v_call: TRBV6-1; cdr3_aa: CASSVGSGAYEQYF; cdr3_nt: TGTGCCAGCAGTGTTGGATCGGGCGCTTACGAGCAGTACTTC
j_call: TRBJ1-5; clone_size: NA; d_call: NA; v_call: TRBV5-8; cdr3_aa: CASSGEAGSQPQHF; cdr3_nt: TGTGCCAGCAGCGGGGAGGCCGGGAGTCAGCCCCAGCATTTT
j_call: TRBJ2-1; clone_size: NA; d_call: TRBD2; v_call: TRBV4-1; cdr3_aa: CASSPGRAGGYNEQFF; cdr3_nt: TGCGCCAGCAGCCCAGGCCGAGCGGGGGGCTACAATGAGCAGTTCTTC
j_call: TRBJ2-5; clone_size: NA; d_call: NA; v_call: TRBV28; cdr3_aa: CASRPRGSGSQETQYF; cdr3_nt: TGTGCCAGCAGGCCCCGGGGCTCGGGGTCTCAAGAGACCCAGTACTTC
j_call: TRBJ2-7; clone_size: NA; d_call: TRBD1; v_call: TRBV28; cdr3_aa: CASSSQGQTTYEQYF; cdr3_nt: TGTGCCAGCAGTTCCCAGGGACAGACCACCTACGAGCAGTACTTC
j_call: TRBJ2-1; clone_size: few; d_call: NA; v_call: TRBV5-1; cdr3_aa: CASSPPVDDRNEQFF; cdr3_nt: TGCGCCAGCAGCCCACCCGTAGACGATCGCAATGAGCAGTTCTTC
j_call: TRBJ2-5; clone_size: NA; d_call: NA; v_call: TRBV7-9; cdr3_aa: CASSLAGSQETQYF; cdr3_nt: TGTGCCAGCAGCTTAGCGGGCAGCCAAGAGACCCAGTACTTC
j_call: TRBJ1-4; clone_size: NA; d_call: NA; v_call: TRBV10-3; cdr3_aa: CAISDGGIKEKLFF; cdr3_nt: TGTGCCATCAGTGACGGGGGGATCAAAGAAAAACTGTTTTTT
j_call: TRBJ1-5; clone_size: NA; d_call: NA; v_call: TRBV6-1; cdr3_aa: CASSPPGPQHF; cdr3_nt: TGTGCCAGCAGTCCCCCAGGGCCCCAGCATTTT
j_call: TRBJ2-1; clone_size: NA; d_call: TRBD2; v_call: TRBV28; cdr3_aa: CASSPGTAGGLEQFF; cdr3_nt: TGTGCCAGCAGTCCGGGTACGGCGGGGGGGCTTGAGCAGTTCTTC
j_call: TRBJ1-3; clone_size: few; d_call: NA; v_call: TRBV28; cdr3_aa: CASRPPGDSGNTIYF; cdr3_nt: TGTGCCAGCAGGCCGCCGGGGGACTCTGGAAACACCATATATTTT
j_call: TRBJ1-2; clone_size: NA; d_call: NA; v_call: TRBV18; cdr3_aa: CASSGGADYGYTF; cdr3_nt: TGTGCCAGCTCAGGAGGAGCAGACTATGGCTACACCTTC
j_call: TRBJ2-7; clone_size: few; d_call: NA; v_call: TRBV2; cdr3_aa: CASSPGSYEQYF; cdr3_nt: TGTGCCAGCAGCCCCGGTAGCTACGAGCAGTACTTC
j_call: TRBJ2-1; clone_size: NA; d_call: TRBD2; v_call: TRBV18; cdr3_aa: CASSLISRLAGRDEQFF; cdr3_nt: TGTGCCAGCTCCCTAATCTCGAGACTAGCGGGGAGGGATGAGCAGTTCTTC
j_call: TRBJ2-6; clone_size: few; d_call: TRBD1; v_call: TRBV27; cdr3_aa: CASRTGGAGANVLTF; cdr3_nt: TGTGCCAGCAGAACAGGGGGCGCTGGGGCCAACGTCCTGACTTTC